The 14 T cell receptor beta chains below were found in one sample sequenced in a study of shared clonotypes between healthy human individuals. The repertoire was sequenced with immunoSEQ multiplex PCR; TCRdb's copy has only in-frame clones and lacks some. The repertoire holds fewer than 1 million clones, about 96% seen once, with under 0.25% in the top ten. CD45RO-negative, CCR7-positively selected cells formed the naive CD8 fraction, excluding terminally differentiated effector memory CD45RA+ cells. Sequencing was carried out using naive CD8+ T cells sorted from blood. All receptors come from a man aged 25-40 years in good health.

The count of this clone is one. The chain links TRBV28 to TRBJ2-7; TRBD1 is a possible D gene (5 bases). This CDR3 contains 15 residues. Germline V gene data show CDR1 as MDHEN and CDR2 as SYDVKM. V shed 6 bases and J shed 1 base, with 16 bases lying between them. CDR3 residues: CASRPWGIASYEQYF. In nucleotides, the CDR3 is TGTGCCAGCAGACCCTGGGGCATCGCTTCCTACGAGCAGTACTTC. The full variable domain, rest sourced from reference TRBV28 and TRBJ2-7, is DVKVTQSSRYLVKRTGEKVFLECVQDMDHENMFWYRQDPGLGLRLIYFSYDVKMKEKGDIPEGYSVSREKKERFSLILESASTNQTSMYLCASRPWGIASYEQYFGPGTRLTVT.

This clone was observed a single time. The V and J genes are TRBV7-9 and TRBJ2-1; 11 bases line up with TRBD2. Looked up from germline, CDR1 is SEHNR and CDR2 is FQNEAQ (reference sequence). This CDR3 is 17 amino acids long. Trimming removed 5 bases from V and 8 bases from J; junction bases left unmatched: 14. CDR3 in amino acids: CASSPGLAVTAGHEQFF. CDR3 DNA sequence: TGTGCCAGCAGCCCGGGACTAGCGGTAACCGCGGGCCATGAGCAGTTCTTC.

The J gene is TRBJ2-1, the V gene TRBV18; 7 bases match TRBD2. In germline, CDR1 is KGHSH, CDR2 LQKENI. Trimming cost V 1 base and J 2 bases; bases outside gene matches: 5. This CDR3 comprises 16 residues. The DNA for the CDR3 is TGTGCCAGCTCACCACAGGCGGGAGAAACCTACAATGAGCAGTTCTTC. It is translated as CASSPQAGETYNEQFF.

The genes are TRBV7-9 and TRBJ2-7; 13 bases line up with TRBD2. The CDR3 has 15 amino acids. CDR1 and CDR2 (germline): SEHNR, FQNEAQ (reference sequence). V lost 4 bases and J lost 3; bases outside the gene matches: 3. The CDR3 DNA sequence: TGTGCCAGCAGCTCACTAGCGGGAGGGCTCTACGAGCAGTACTTC. Its translation is CASSSLAGGLYEQYF.

This clone was counted once. V usage is TRBV29-1 and J usage is TRBJ2-2; a weak D match, TRBD1 (5 bases). V lost 4 bases and J 6 bases, leaving 12 bases between the germline ends. The germline CDR1 and CDR2 sequences are SQVTM and ANQGSEA. This CDR3 is 13 amino acids long. As DNA, the CDR3 is TGCAGCGTTGTAGGGGCTGAAGCCGGGGAGCTGTTTTTT. Its protein is CSVVGAEAGELFF.

The V call is TRBV7-2, the J call TRBJ2-7; no definite D call. This CDR3 spans 12 amino acids. Between the trimmed V and J ends, which lost 2 bases and 5 bases, there was a span of 7 bases. In germline, CDR1 is SGHTA, CDR2 FQGNSA. CDR3 in DNA: TGTGCCAGCAGCTTATTCCGCCACGAGCAGTACTTC. This gives the protein CASSLFRHEQYF.

This clone was recorded once. Here the CDR3 reads CASSLGGTGSNTEAFF. CDR3 nucleotides: TGTGCCAGCAGCTTAGGGGGGACAGGGAGCAACACTGAAGCTTTCTTT. J is TRBJ1-1 and V is TRBV7-6; 9 bases match TRBD1. The length of the CDR3 is 16 residues. Germline assignment: CDR1 SGHVS and CDR2 FNYEAQ. Trimming removed 1 base from V and 2 bases from J; junction bases left unmatched: 5.

This sequence joins TRBV6-5 and TRBJ1-2, with D uncertain. V was pared by 8 bases and J by 5 bases, with 12 bases between. The CDR3 sequence is 12 residues long. The germline gives CDR1 MNHEY, CDR2 SVGAGI. CDR3 in amino acids: CASSTEGYGYTF. In DNA, the CDR3 is TGTGCCAGCTCTACAGAAGGGTATGGCTACACCTTC.

The chain combines TRBV5-4 with TRBJ2-7; TRBD1 might be the D (5 bases). V lost 6 bases, J lost 7 bases, and 17 bases lay in between. Germline V lookup: CDR1 SGHNT, CDR2 YYREEE (reference sequence). CDR3 length: 13 residues. This CDR3 reads CASTQDTLGEQYF. The CDR3 nucleotides read TGTGCCAGCACCCAGGACACGCTTGGGGAGCAGTACTTC.

Concerning this clone itself: This sample includes further DNA sequences coding for the same CDR3. V usage is TRBV9 and J usage is TRBJ2-1; TRBD2 matches 8 bases. The V and J ends lost 0 bases and 6 bases, in that order; junction bases with no gene match: 2. This CDR3 spans 14 amino acids. The germline V gene encodes CDR1 SGDLS and CDR2 YYNGEE. The CDR3 DNA reads TGTGCCAGCAGCGTAGGGACTAGCCCCAATGAGCAGTTCTTC. It translates to CASSVGTSPNEQFF. The full variable domain, rest sourced from reference TRBV9 and TRBJ2-1, is DSGVTQTPKHLITATGQRVTLRCSPRSGDLSVYWYQQSLDQGLQFLIQYYNGEERAKGNILERFSAQQFPDLHSELNLSSLELGDSALYFCASSVGTSPNEQFFGPGTRLTVL.

The chain is built from TRBV5-1 and TRBJ2-3; D ambiguous. The CDR3 length is 17 residues. Germline CDR1 SGHRS, CDR2 YFSETQ. The V end was cut by 0 bases, the J end by 0 bases, with 14 bases between. The CDR3 here is CASSLGTAGTSTDTQYF. DNA for the CDR3: TGCGCCAGCAGCTTGGGGACCGCAGGCACTAGCACAGATACGCAGTATTTT.

J is TRBJ2-3 and V is TRBV15; no firm D call. V lost 8 bases and J 2 bases, leaving 8 bases between the germline ends. This CDR3 spans 12 amino acids. CDR1 and CDR2 from the germline V gene are LNHNV and YYDKDF (reference sequence). CDR3 sequence (DNA): TGTGCCACCGCCCAGTCCACAGATACGCAGTATTTT. It is translated as CATAQSTDTQYF.

This rearrangement joins TRBV27 to TRBJ2-7, with D unclear. From germline, CDR1 is MNHEY and CDR2 SMNVEV (reference sequence). The CDR3 is 12 amino acids. Trimming stripped 4 bases from V and 4 bases from J, with 8 bases between. The CDR3: CASSSTIYEQYF. In DNA, the CDR3 is TGTGCCAGCAGTTCCACTATATACGAGCAGTACTTC.

This clone was counted between two and nine times. Within the sample, other DNA sequences also encode this same CDR3. The chain uses TRBV11-2 and TRBJ2-7; D is ambiguous. The CDR3 is 11 residues long. Germline-derived CDR1 and CDR2 are SGHAT and FQNNGV. Trimming cost V 1 base and J 6 bases, with 4 bases left between them. CDR3 in DNA: TGTGCCAGCAGCTTAGTTGGCGAGCAGTACTTC. It is translated as CASSLVGEQYF.